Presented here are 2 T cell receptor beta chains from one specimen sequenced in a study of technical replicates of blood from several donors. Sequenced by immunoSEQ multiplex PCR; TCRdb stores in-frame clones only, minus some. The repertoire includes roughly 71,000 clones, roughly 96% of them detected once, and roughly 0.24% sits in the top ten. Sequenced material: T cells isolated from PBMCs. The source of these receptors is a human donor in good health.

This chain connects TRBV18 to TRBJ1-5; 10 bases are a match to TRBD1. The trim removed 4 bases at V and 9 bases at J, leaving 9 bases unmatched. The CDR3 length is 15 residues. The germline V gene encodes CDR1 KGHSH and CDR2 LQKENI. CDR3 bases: TGTGCCAGCTCACGATACGGGACAGGGGAATGGCCCCAGCATTTT. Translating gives CASSRYGTGEWPQHF.

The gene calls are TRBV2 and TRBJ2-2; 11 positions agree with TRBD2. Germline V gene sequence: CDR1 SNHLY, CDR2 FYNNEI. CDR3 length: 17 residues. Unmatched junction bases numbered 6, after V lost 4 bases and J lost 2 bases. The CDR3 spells CASSGFGTSGNTGELFF. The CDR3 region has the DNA TGTGCCAGCAGTGGATTCGGGACTAGCGGTAACACCGGGGAGCTGTTTTTT.